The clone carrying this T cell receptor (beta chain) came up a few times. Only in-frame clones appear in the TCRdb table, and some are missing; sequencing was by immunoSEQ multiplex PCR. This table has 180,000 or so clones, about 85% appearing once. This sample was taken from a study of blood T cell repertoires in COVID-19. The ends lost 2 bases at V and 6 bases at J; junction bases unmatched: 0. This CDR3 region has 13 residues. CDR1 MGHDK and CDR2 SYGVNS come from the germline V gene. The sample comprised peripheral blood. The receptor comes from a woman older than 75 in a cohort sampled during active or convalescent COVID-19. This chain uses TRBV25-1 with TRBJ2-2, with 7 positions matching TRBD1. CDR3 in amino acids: CASSEQGAGELFF. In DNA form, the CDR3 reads TGTGCCAGCAGTGAACAGGGGGCCGGGGAGCTGTTTTTT.